The present T cell receptor beta chain was sequenced within a study of siplizumab effects on memory and regulatory T cells. Study findings and constraints: Naive T cells appeared more varied than memory cells and looked like key alloresponse contributors. Alloreactive sequences tracing back to unstimulated CD4+ memory cells were significantly reduced by siplizumab. Treg-derived clones made up an average of approximately 64% of mappable alloreactive CD4+ clones with siplizumab and 25% to 30% in controls.

V dropped 4 bases and J dropped 0 bases, with 17 bases sitting between them. Germline loops: CDR1 SGHTS, CDR2 YDEGEE. The CDR3 runs 17 residues. TCR templates numbering around 110,000 were assayed per sample. The repertoire was sequenced with immunoSEQ multiplex PCR; TCRdb's copy has only in-frame clones and lacks some. The table includes roughly 100,000 clones, around nine tenths detected once. This clone was observed a single time. Its antigen remains unidentified. V usage is TRBV5-8 and J usage is TRBJ2-1; D tentatively fits TRBD1 or TRBD2 (5 bases each). Sequenced input: non-Treg CD4+ T cells sorted from blood. The clonotype comes from a human donor in good health. CDR3 in amino acids: CASSRPGRLSSYNEQFF. The DNA of the CDR3 is TGTGCCAGCAGCAGACCGGGACGGCTTAGCTCCTACAATGAGCAGTTCTTC.